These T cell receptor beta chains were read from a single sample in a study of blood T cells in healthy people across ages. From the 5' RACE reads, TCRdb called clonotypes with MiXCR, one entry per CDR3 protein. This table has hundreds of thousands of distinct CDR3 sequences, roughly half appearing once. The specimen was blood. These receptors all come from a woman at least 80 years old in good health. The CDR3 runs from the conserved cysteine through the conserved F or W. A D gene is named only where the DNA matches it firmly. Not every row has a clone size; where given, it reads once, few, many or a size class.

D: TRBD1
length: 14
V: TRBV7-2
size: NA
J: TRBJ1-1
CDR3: CAGSSQGGGTEAFF
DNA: TGTGCCGGCAGCTCCCAGGGGGGGGGCACTGAAGCTTTCTTT

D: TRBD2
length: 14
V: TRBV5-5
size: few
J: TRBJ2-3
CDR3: CASSTSGVRDTQYF
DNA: TGTGCCAGCAGTACTAGCGGGGTCAGAGATACGCAGTATTTT

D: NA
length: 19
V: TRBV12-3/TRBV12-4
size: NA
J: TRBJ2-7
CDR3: CASSLKGGVGPAGIYEQYF
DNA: TGTGCCAGCAGTTTAAAGGGCGGAGTCGGACCAGCTGGGATCTACGAGCAGTACTTC

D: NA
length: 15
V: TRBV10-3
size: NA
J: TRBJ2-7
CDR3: CAISQGGQSSYEQYF
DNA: TGTGCCATCAGTCAAGGAGGACAGAGCTCCTACGAGCAGTACTTC

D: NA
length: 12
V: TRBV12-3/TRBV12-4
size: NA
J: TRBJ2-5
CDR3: CASSFGTETQYF
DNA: TGTGCCAGCAGTTTTGGCACAGAGACCCAGTACTTC

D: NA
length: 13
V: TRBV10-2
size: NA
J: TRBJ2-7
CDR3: CASRDRASGEQYF
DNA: TGCGCCAGCAGAGACCGTGCGTCGGGTGAGCAGTACTTC

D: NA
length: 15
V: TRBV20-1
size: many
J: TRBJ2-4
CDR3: CSARDHSGPKNIQYF
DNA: TGCAGTGCTAGAGATCACAGCGGGCCCAAAAACATTCAGTACTTC

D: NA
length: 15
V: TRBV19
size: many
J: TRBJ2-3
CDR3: CASSIGGFRADTQYF
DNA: TGTGCCAGTAGTATAGGAGGATTTAGGGCAGATACGCAGTATTTT

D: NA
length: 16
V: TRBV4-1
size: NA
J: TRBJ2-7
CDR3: CASSQLWDRGSYEQYF
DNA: TGCGCCAGCAGCCAGCTGTGGGACCGGGGCTCCTACGAGCAGTACTTC

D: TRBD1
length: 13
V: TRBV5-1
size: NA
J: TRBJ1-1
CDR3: CASSLASRGEAFF
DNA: TGCGCCAGCAGCTTGGCCAGCAGGGGGGAAGCTTTCTTT

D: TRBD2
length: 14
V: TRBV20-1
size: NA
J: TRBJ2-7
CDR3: CSARAGGNSYEQYF
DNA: TGCAGTGCTAGAGCCGGGGGGAACTCCTACGAGCAGTACTTC

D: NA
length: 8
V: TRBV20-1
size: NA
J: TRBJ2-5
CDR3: CSVGTQYF
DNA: TGCAGTGTTGGGACCCAGTACTTC

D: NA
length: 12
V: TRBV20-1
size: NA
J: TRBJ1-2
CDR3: CSAQAGNYGYTF
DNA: TGCAGTGCTCAGGCAGGGAACTATGGCTACACCTTC

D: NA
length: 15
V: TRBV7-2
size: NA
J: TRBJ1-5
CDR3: CASSLNRDGNQPQHF
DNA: TGTGCCAGCAGCTTGAACAGGGATGGAAATCAGCCCCAGCATTTT

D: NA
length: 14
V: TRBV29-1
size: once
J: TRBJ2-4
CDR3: CSVVIGLAKNIQYF
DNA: TGCAGCGTTGTGATAGGACTAGCCAAAAACATTCAGTACTTC

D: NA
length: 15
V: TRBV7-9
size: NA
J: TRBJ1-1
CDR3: CASSRAWSGNTEAFF
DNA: TGTGCCAGCAGCCGTGCGTGGAGTGGGAACACTGAAGCTTTCTTT

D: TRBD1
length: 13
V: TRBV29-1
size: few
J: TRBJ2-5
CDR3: CSVLRDSGETQYF
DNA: TGCAGCGTCCTCCGGGACAGCGGAGAGACCCAGTACTTC

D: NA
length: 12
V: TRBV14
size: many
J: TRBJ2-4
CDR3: CASSQDSNIQYF
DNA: TGTGCCAGCAGCCAAGATTCAAACATTCAGTACTTC

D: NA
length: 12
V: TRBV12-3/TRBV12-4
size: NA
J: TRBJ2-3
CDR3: CASRGRADAQYF
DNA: TGTGCCAGCAGGGGAAGAGCGGATGCGCAGTATTTT

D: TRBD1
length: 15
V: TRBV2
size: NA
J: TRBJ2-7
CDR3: CASKIGQGTAYEQYF
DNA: TGTGCCAGCAAGATAGGACAGGGGACAGCCTACGAGCAGTACTTC

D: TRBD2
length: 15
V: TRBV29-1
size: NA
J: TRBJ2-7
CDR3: CSVANPAGGYYEQYF
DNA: TGCAGCGTCGCAAACCCAGCGGGAGGATACTACGAGCAGTACTTC

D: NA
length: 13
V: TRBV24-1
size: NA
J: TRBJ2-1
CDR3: CATSAGYYNEQFF
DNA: TGTGCCACCAGTGCTGGGTACTACAATGAGCAGTTCTTC